This T cell receptor (beta chain) was captured in a study of blood T cell repertoires in COVID-19. Authors' methods: Reference gene primer amplification yielded estimated nucleated cell counts. Sequencing used immunoSEQ multiplex PCR; TCRdb keeps in-frame clones, though not all of them. The V and J calls and the clone size are those of that table, but D and trimming were determined from the DNA. The sample lists 150,000 or so clones, roughly 82% occurring once. Material: peripheral blood. The origin of this receptor is a woman in her 50s in a cohort sampled during active or convalescent COVID-19.

The CDR3 DNA reads as TGTGCCAGCAGCCAAGCTCTCCGGGAGACCCAGTACTTC. Translation gives CASSQALRETQYF. This chain joins TRBV14 and TRBJ2-5; D unresolved. CDR1 and CDR2 from the germline V gene are SGHDN and FVKESK. V lost 1 base and J 5 bases, leaving 8 bases between the germline ends. This CDR3 spans 13 amino acids.